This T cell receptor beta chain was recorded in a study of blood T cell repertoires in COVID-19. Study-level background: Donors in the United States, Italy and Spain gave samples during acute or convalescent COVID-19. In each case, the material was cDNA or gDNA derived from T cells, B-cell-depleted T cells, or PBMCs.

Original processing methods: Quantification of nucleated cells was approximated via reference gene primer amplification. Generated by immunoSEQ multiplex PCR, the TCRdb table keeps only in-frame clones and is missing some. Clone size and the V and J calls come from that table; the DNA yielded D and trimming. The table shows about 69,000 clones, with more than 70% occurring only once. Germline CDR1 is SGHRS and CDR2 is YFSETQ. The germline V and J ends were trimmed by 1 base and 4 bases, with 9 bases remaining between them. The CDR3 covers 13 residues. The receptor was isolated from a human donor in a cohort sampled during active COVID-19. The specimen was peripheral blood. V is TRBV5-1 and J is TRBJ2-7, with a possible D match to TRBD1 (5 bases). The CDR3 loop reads CASSLRGKYEQYF. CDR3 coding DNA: TGCGCCAGCAGCTTGAGGGGCAAATACGAGCAGTACTTC.